The T cell receptor beta chain under discussion was sequenced for a study of cytomegalovirus exposure and HLA in healthy donors. Amplification used 60 Vbeta primers and 13 Jbeta primers. In the authors' methods: Unique TCR beta chains totaled approximately 83 million in a later count, with roughly 11 million of them shared. The protocol was immunoSEQ multiplex PCR, while the TCRdb copy is restricted to in-frame clones and leaves out a portion. The V and J calls and clone size were taken over from that table, and D and trimming were inferred from the DNA. Among some 200,000 clones listed, 80% to 85% were seen once. This clone was observed once. The specimen was PBMCs. The sequence derives from a man aged 40-55 years in good health and CMV-seropositive.

CDR3 in amino acids: CASLAGTGGVYEQYF. The CDR3 coding sequence is TGTGCCTCCCTGGCCGGGACAGGGGGCGTTTACGAGCAGTACTTC. The rearrangement uses TRBV27 and TRBJ2-7; 12 nucleotides line up with TRBD1. The V segment lost 11 bases and the J segment 4 bases; nucleotides outside the gene matches: 12. CDR3 length equals 15 residues. CDR1 is MNHEY, CDR2 SMNVEV, per germline (reference sequence).